Listed below are T cell receptor beta chains from one sample, sequenced in a study of blood T cell repertoires in COVID-19. Produced via immunoSEQ multiplex PCR; TCRdb's table is partial and in-frame only. The sample gives about 160,000 clones, over 80% of which show up once; roughly 6.1% is in the top ten. Sequenced input: peripheral blood. The receptors originated from a man of 80 years or more with acute or convalescent COVID-19. Both conserved end residues are part of each CDR3. Each record gives: V gene, D gene, CDR3 protein. The D gene is left open where the match is weak.

TRBV28,TRBD1,CASRSTGGGTEAFF
TRBV5-6,-,CASSRRQSNQPQHF
TRBV9,TRBD1,CASSPNDRGNTEAFF
TRBV18,-,CASSPQGALAEQYF
TRBV7-2,-,CASSLAADKYTEAFF
TRBV2,TRBD2,CASSDRVAGNQETQYF
TRBV11-2,-,CASSLVAHPAYEQYF
TRBV7-2,-,CASSSQAYEQYF
TRBV19,TRBD1,CASSMVETGGEKLFF
TRBV4-2,TRBD1,CASSHAKGQHYGYTF
TRBV5-4,-,CASSLDGNEQFF
TRBV6-5,-,CASVRGRGTDTQYF
TRBV2,-,CASSGRGGVNTEAFF
TRBV4-1,-,CASSQDLSPGELFF
TRBV7-9,TRBD2,CASSLGSGTSGNEQFF
TRBV7-3,TRBD1,CASSPGTGEGDYGYTF
TRBV30,TRBD1,CAWGQGSGGYTF
TRBV5-4,TRBD1,CASRSTGFGETQYF
TRBV3-1/TRBV3-2,-,CASSHGRGEAFF
TRBV6-6,TRBD1,CASKQTGESQPQHF
TRBV19,-,CASTRRIGSVNQPQHF
TRBV7-8,-,CASSSHRANTDTQYF
TRBV19,TRBD1,CASSSRDRGLRALHF
TRBV19,-,CASRDRGTLSEKLFF
TRBV7-2,-,CASSFRGMDNQPQHF
TRBV5-1,-,CASKLPGVEETQYF
TRBV2,TRBD1,CASSRDRSYEQYF
TRBV5-1,-,CASSLTLSSYNSPLHF
TRBV2,-,CASSDSGIYGYTF
TRBV18,-,CASSLDSGGGGYTF
TRBV6-5,-,CASQNGRWRDSPLHF
TRBV28,TRBD1,CASRPPRGQGGELFF
TRBV29-1,-,CSVVFDIVAPDTQYF
TRBV19,TRBD1,CASSTLGQGVSNQPQHF
TRBV27,-,CASSLANKNTGELFF
TRBV28,-,CASSTRQSIVSGANVLTF
TRBV3-1/TRBV3-2,TRBD1,CASSRTGAEAFF
TRBV25-1,-,CASSYGKGLGNSPLHF
TRBV6-1,-,CASSDPDRNYGYTF
TRBV19,-,CASSIDPGGYTEAFF
TRBV9,-,CASSVAAGANSGNTIYF
TRBV5-6,-,CASSLLQGLGGNTIYF
TRBV5-1,TRBD1,CASSPGTVNQPQHF
TRBV19,-,CASRLGHNAANYGYTF
TRBV28,TRBD1,CASSRSGTVGGNTIYF